This T cell receptor (beta chain) was documented in a study of OX40 agonist ivuxolimab in advanced cancers. Study observations and caveats: Partial responders dosed at 0.1-3.0 mg/kg displayed clonal expansion ranking among the lowest.

Profiling relied on immunoSEQ multiplex PCR, and the TCRdb table lists in-frame clones only, not all of them. This sample has about 110,000 clones, with about nine tenths found just once. As to this clone: Its antigen remains unidentified.

The TCR was taken from an adult with an advanced solid tumor such as melanoma, head and neck, liver or kidney cancer. The sample consisted of CD4+ or CD8+ T cells sorted from blood, taken in a trial of the OX40 agonist ivuxolimab.

In DNA form, the CDR3 reads TGTGCCAGCCACGGCACCATGAACACTGAAGCTTTCTTT. It translates to CASHGTMNTEAFF. The chain joins TRBV6-1 to TRBJ1-1; no reliable D call. Germline V CDR1 and CDR2: MNHNS, SASEGT. The CDR3 loop spans 13 amino acids. Trimming cost V 8 bases and J 0 bases, with 10 bases left between them.